This TCR beta chain appears in the sequencing data of a study of cytotoxic CD8 clonotypes in ibrutinib-treated CLL. Study-level points and caveats: Baseline clonality was higher than in age-matched healthy donors and moved in step with circulating CD8+ T-cell counts.

Germline loops: CDR1 LNHDA, CDR2 SQIVND (reference sequence). This CDR3 region has 13 residues. The trim removed 1 base at V and 8 bases at J, leaving 4 bases unmatched. The data were produced by immunoSEQ multiplex PCR, yet TCRdb's version contains in-frame clones alone and is incomplete. The top ten hold roughly 2% of the sample, which has under 200,000 clones, 81% seen once. As for this clone: The antigen remains unidentified.

This rearrangement joins TRBV19 to TRBJ1-1; 7 positions agree with TRBD1. The receptor's source is a human donor with chronic lymphocytic leukemia. The sample in question was PBMCs, obtained after 12 months of ibrutinib treatment. The CDR3 bases are TGTGCCAGTAGTATAGCAGGGACAGACGAAGCTTTCTTT. This translates into CASSIAGTDEAFF.